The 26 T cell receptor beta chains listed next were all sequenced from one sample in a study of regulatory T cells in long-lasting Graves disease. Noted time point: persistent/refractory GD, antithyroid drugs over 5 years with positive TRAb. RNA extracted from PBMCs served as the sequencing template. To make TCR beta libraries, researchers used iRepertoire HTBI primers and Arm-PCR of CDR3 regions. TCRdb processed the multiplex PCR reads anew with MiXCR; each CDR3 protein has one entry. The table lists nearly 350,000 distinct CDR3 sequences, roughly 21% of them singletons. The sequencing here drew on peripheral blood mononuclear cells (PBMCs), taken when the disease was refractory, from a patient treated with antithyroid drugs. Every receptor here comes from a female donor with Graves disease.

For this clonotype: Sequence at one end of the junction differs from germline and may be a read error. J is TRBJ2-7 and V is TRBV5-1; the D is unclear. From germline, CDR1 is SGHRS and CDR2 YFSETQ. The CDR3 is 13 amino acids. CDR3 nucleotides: TGTGCCAGCAGCCTGACCCTCTTGGGGGAGCAGTACTTC. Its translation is CASSLTLLGEQYF. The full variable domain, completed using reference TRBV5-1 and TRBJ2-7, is KAGVTQTPRYLIKTRGQQVTLSCSPISGHRSVSWYQQTPGQGLQFLFEYFSETQRNKGNFPGRFSGRQFSNSRSEMNVSTLELGDSALYLCASSLTLLGEQYFGPGTRLTVT.

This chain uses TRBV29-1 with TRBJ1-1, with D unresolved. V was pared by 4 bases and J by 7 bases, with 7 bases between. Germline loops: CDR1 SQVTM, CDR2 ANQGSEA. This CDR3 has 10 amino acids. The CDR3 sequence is CSVVVSEAFF. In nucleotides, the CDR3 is TGCAGCGTTGTCGTTAGTGAAGCTTTCTTT.

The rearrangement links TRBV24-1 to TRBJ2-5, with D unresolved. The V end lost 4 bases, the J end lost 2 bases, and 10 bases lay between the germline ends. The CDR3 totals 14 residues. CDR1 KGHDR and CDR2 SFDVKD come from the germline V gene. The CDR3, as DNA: TGTGCCACCAGTGACCCGTCCGGTCAAGAGACCCAGTACTTC. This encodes CATSDPSGQETQYF.

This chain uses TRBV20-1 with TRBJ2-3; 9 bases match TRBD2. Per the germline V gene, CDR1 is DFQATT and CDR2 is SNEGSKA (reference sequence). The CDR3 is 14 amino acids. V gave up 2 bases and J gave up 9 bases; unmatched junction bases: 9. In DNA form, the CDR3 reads TGCAGTGCTAGAAGGGCGGGAGGGCCCCCAACGCAGTATTTT. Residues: CSARRAGGPPTQYF.

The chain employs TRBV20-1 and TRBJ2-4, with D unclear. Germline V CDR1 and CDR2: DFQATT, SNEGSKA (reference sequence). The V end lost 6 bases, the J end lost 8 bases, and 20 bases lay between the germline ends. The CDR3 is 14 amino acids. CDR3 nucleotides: TGCAGTGCCAAATCCATAGAGGTGATTGACATTCAGTACTTC. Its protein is CSAKSIEVIDIQYF.

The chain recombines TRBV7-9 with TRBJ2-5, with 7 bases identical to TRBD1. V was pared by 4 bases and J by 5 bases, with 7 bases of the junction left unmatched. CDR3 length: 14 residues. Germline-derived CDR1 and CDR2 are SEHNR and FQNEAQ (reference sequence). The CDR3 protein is CASSSLTGRETQYF. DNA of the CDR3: TGTGCCAGCAGCTCACTGACAGGGCGGGAGACCCAGTACTTC. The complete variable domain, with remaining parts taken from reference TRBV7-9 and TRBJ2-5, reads DTGVSQNPRHKITKRGQNVTFRCDPISEHNRLYWYRQTLGQGPEFLTYFQNEAQLEKSRLLSDRFSAERPKGSFSTLEIQRTEQGDSAMYLCASSSLTGRETQYFGPGTRLLVL.

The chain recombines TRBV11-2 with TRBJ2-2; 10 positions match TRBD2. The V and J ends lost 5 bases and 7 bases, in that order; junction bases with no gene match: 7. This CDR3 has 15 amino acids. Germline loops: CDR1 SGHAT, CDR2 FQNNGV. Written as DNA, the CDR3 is TGTGCCAGCAGCGCGACTAGCGGGTGGGGCGGGGAGCTGTTTTTT. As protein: CASSATSGWGGELFF.

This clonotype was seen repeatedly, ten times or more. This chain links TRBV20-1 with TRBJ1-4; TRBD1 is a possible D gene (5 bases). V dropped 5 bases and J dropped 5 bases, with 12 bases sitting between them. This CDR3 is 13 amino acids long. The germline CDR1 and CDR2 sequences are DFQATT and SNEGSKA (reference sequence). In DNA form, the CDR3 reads TGCAGTGCTCGGAGGGACCAGAATGAAAAACTGTTTTTT. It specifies CSARRDQNEKLFF.

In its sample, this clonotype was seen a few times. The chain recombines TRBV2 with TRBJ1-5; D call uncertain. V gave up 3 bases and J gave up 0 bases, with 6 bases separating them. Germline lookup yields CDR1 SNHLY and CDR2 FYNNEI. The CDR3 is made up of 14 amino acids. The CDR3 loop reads CASSDRYSNQPQHF. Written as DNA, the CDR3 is TGTGCCAGCAGTGATCGTTATAGCAATCAGCCCCAGCATTTT.

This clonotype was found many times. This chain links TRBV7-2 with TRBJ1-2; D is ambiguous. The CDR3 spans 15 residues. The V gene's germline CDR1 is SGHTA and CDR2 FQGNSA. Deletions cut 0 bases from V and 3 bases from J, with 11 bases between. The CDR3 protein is CASSLALNNDYGYTF. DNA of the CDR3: TGTGCCAGCAGCTTAGCCCTAAACAACGACTATGGCTACACCTTC. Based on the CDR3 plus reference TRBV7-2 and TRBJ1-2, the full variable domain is GAGVSQSPSNKVTEKGKDVELRCDPISGHTALYWYRQSLGQGLEFLIYFQGNSAPDKSGLPSDRFSAERTGGSVSTLTIQRTQQEDSAVYLCASSLALNNDYGYTFGSGTRLTVV.

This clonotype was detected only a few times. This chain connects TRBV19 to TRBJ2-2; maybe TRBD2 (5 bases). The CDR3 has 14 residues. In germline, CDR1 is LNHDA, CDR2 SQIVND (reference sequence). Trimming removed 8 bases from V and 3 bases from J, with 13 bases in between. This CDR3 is CASHSRADTGELFF. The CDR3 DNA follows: TGTGCCAGTCACTCGAGGGCCGACACCGGGGAGCTGTTTTTT.

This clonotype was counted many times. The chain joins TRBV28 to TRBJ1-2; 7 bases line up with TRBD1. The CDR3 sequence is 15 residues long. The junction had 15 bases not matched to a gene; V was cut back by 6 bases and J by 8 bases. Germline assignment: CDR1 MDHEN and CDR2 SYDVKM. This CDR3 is CASSRLDRATGGYTF. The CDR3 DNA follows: TGTGCCAGCAGCCGCTTAGACAGGGCCACAGGGGGCTACACCTTC.

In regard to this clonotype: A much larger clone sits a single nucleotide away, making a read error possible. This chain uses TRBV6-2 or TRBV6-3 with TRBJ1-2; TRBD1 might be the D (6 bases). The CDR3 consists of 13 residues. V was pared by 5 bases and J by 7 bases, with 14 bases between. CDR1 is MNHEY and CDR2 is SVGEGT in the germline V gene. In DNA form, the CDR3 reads TGTGCCAGCAGTGGAAAGTGGGGGCCTGGCTACACCTTC. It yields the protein CASSGKWGPGYTF.

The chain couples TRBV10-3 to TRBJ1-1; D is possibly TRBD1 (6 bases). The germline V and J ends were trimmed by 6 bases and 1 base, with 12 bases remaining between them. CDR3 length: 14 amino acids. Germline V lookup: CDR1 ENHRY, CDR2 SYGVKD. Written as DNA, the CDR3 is TGTGCCATCAGCCAGGGACATACGAACACTGAAGCTTTCTTT. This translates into CAISQGHTNTEAFF.

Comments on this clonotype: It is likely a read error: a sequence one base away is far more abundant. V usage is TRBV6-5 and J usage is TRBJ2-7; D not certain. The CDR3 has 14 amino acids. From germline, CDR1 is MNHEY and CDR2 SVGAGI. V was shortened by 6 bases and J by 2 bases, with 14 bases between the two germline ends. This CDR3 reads CASSSTADAYEQYF. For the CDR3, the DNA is TGTGCCAGCAGCTCGACGGCAGATGCCTACGAGCAGTACTTC.

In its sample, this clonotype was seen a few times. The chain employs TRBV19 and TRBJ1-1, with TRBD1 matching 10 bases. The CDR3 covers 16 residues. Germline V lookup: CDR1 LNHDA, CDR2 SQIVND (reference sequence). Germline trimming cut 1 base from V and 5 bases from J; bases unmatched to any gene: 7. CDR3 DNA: TGTGCCAGTAGTATAGGACAGGGGGCTGTAAGGACTGAAGCTTTCTTT. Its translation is CASSIGQGAVRTEAFF.

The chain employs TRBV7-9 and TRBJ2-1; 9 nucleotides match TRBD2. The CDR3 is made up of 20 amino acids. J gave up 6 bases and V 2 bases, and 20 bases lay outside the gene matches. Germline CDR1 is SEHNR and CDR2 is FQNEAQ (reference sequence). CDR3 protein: CASSLTEVFAGGLNANEQFF. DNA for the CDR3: TGTGCCAGCAGCTTAACCGAGGTGTTTGCGGGAGGGCTCAACGCCAATGAGCAGTTCTTC.

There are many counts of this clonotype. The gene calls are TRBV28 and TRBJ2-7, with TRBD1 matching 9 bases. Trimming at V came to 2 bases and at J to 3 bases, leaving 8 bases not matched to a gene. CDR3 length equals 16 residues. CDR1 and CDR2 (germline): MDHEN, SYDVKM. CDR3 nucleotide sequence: TGTGCCAGCAGTTTAGGGGGACAGGGTAGGGACTACGAGCAGTACTTC. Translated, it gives CASSLGGQGRDYEQYF. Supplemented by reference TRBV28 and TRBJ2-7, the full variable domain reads DVKVTQSSRYLVKRTGEKVFLECVQDMDHENMFWYRQDPGLGLRLIYFSYDVKMKEKGDIPEGYSVSREKKERFSLILESASTNQTSMYLCASSLGGQGRDYEQYFGPGTRLTVT.

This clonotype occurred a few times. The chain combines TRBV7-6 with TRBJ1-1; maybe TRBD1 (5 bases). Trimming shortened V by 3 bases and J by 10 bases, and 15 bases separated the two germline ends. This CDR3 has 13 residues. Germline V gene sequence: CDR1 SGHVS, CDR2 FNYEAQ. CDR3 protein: CASSFFGGDRAFF. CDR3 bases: TGTGCCAGCAGCTTTTTTGGGGGGGACCGAGCTTTCTTT.

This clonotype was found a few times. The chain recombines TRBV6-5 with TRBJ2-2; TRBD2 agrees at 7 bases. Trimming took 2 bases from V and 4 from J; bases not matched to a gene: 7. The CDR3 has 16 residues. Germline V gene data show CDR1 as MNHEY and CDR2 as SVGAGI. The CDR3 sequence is CASSYISGAFTGELFF. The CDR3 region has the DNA TGTGCCAGCAGTTACATCAGCGGGGCCTTCACCGGGGAGCTGTTTTTT.

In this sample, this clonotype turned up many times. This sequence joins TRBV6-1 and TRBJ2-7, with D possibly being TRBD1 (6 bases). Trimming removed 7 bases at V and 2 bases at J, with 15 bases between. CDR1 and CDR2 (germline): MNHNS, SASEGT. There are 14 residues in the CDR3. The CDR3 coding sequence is TGTGCCAGCATCCAGACAGGCCCGCCCTACGAGCAGTACTTC. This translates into CASIQTGPPYEQYF.

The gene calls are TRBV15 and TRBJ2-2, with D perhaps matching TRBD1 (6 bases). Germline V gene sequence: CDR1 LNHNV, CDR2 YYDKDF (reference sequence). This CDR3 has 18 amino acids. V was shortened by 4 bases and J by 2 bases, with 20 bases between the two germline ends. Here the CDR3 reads CATSTYPLWTANTGELFF. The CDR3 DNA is TGTGCCACCAGCACCTACCCCTTGTGGACAGCAAACACCGGGGAGCTGTTTTTT.

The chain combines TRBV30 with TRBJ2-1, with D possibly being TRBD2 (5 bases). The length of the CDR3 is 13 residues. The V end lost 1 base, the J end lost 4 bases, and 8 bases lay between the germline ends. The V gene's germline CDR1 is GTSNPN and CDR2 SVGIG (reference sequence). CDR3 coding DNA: TGTGCCTGGAGTGGGCTAGCTTACAATGAGCAGTTCTTC. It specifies CAWSGLAYNEQFF.

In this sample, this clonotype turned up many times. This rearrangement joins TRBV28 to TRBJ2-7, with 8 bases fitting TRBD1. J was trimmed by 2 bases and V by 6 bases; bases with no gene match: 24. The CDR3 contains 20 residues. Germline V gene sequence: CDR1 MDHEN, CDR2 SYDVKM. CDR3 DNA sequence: TGTGCCAGCAGAATCCTCAGCTGGGCAGGGGGCGAGTCTAGCACCTACGAGCAGTACTTC. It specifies CASRILSWAGGESSTYEQYF.

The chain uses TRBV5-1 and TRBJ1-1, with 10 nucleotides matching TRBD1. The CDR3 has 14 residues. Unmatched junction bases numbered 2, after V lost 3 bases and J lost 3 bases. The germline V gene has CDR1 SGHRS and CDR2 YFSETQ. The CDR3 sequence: CASSYGTGDTEAFF. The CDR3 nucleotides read TGCGCCAGCAGCTACGGGACAGGGGACACTGAAGCTTTCTTT. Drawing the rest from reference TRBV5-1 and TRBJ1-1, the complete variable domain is KAGVTQTPRYLIKTRGQQVTLSCSPISGHRSVSWYQQTPGQGLQFLFEYFSETQRNKGNFPGRFSGRQFSNSRSEMNVSTLELGDSALYLCASSYGTGDTEAFFGQGTRLTVV.

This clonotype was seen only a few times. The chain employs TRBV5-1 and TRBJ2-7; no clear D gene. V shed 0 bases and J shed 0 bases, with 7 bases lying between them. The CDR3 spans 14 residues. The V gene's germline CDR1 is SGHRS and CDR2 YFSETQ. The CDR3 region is CASSLGSLSYEQYF. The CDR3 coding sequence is TGCGCCAGCAGCTTGGGATCGCTCTCCTACGAGCAGTACTTC.